A single sample is the source of the 5 T cell receptor beta chains below, sequenced in a study of blood T cell repertoires in COVID-19. Using immunoSEQ multiplex PCR, the repertoire was profiled, and TCRdb retains in-frame clones only, with some absent. The sample contains some 90,000 clones, around 85% of which appear only once. The sample taken for sequencing was peripheral blood. These receptors all stem from a man between 60 and 75 years old with acute or convalescent COVID-19.

For the CDR3, the DNA is TGCGCCAGCAGTGAGTCCGGTAGCGGGAGATCCGAGCAGTACTTC. Protein product: CASSESGSGRSEQYF. The chain is built from TRBV10-1 and TRBJ2-7, with 9 nucleotides matching TRBD2. CDR3 size: 15 residues. Germline V lookup: CDR1 WNHNN, CDR2 SYGVQD (reference sequence). With 0 bases clipped from V and 6 bases from J, the junction kept 6 bases outside the gene matches.

V gene TRBV3-1 (or the pseudogene TRBV3-2) combines with J gene TRBJ2-3, with TRBD1 as a possible D gene (5 bases). V lost 2 bases, J lost 0 bases, and 12 bases lay in between. The CDR3 is 16 residues long. Germline V gene lookup returns CDR1 LGHDT and CDR2 YNNKEL (reference sequence). CDR3 sequence reads: CASSQFPDRSTDTQYF. The CDR3 DNA is TGTGCCAGCAGCCAATTTCCCGACAGAAGCACAGATACGCAGTATTTT.

This chain connects TRBV7-8 to TRBJ2-3; 13 bases line up with TRBD2. V shed 5 bases and J 1 base; nucleotides not matched to a gene: 3. Germline V gene sequence: CDR1 SGHVS, CDR2 FQNEAQ. This CDR3 region has 16 residues. Here the CDR3 DNA reads TGTGCCAGCAGCCGAGGGACTAGCGGGGGCACAGATACGCAGTATTTT. Translated: CASSRGTSGGTDTQYF.

The chain joins TRBV6-5 to TRBJ1-5, with D possibly TRBD1 on 6 matching bases. The V gene's germline CDR1 is MNHEY and CDR2 SVGAGI. The CDR3 consists of 15 residues. Trimming shortened V by 2 bases and J by 2 bases, and 10 bases separated the two germline ends. CDR3 bases: TGTGCCAGCAGTTACGCAGGGGATGGCAATCAGCCCCAGCATTTT. This gives the protein CASSYAGDGNQPQHF.

This clone was detected only a few times. This chain links TRBV9 with TRBJ1-3; D might be TRBD1 (6 bases). The CDR3 sequence is 14 residues long. The germline CDR1 and CDR2 sequences are SGDLS and YYNGEE. The V gene lost 7 bases and the J gene lost 2 bases, with 13 bases spanning the gap. The DNA for the CDR3 is TGTGCCAGCGACGGGGGGCGACCTGGAAACACCATATATTTT. Encoded protein: CASDGGRPGNTIYF.